The TCR beta chain under discussion was sequenced for a study of chemoradiotherapy in HPV16-positive cancers. Study observations and caveats: In HPV16-positive patients, HPV-responsive T-cell expansion tracked better recurrence-free survival. HPV-specific T cells were functionally defined from only a couple of HPV16-positive patients. During treatment, candidate HPV-specific clones and E7-related motifs expanded in tumor.

As regards this clone: The antigen remains undetermined.

The junction had 11 bases not matched to a gene; V was cut back by 3 bases and J by 7 bases. The CDR3 has 16 residues. Germline loops: CDR1 SGHRS, CDR2 YFSETQ. Profiling relied on immunoSEQ multiplex PCR, and the TCRdb table lists in-frame clones only, not all of them. The sample includes around 30,000 clones, about nine tenths of them seen just once. This material consisted of blood, taken from a patient who underwent chemoradiotherapy. The receptor's source is a human donor with HPV-associated anogenital cancer. The chain is built from TRBV5-1 and TRBJ2-1, with 9 bases matching TRBD1. The CDR3 region has the DNA TGCGCCAGCAGCTCCAACAGGGGGCCAGGAGGTAATGAGCAGTTCTTC. Protein product: CASSSNRGPGGNEQFF.